These T cell receptor beta chains were read from a single sample in a study of T-cell reconstitution after alpha-beta-depleted transplantation in children. TCRdb itself ran the PCR reads through MiXCR, one entry per CDR3 protein. The data contain about 360,000 distinct CDR3 sequences, roughly 14% of them seen just once; the ten biggest clones take up roughly 4.3%. Specimen: PBMCs, collected from the stem cell graft. The receptors were gathered from a human donor who donated a stem cell graft to a child with Fanconi anemia. CDR3s include the opening cysteine and the closing phenylalanine or tryptophan. A D gene is named only where the DNA matches it firmly. Clone sizes are given selectively: once, few, many, or a class where the clone is expanded.

J gene: TRBJ2-2; clone size: few; D gene: .; V gene: TRBV3-1; CDR3 length: 16; CDR3 DNA: TGTGCCAGCAGCCAAGAGGTCGGGCGGAACACCGGGGAGCTGTTTTTT; CDR3 protein: CASSQEVGRNTGELFF
J gene: TRBJ1-1; clone size: few; D gene: .; V gene: TRBV20-1; CDR3 length: 12; CDR3 DNA: TGCAGTGCTAGAGAGGGTTTTTTAAAAGCTTTCTTT; CDR3 protein: CSAREGFLKAFF
J gene: TRBJ1-2; clone size: many; D gene: .; V gene: TRBV2; CDR3 length: 13; CDR3 DNA: TGTGCCAGCAGGAACAGGGCCTGGGATGGCTACACCTTC; CDR3 protein: CASRNRAWDGYTF
J gene: TRBJ2-1; clone size: .; D gene: .; V gene: TRBV27; CDR3 length: 15; CDR3 DNA: TGTGCCAGCAAAAAGTCCGGGGGACCCTACAATGAGCAGTTCTTC; CDR3 protein: CASKKSGGPYNEQFF
J gene: TRBJ1-5; clone size: few; D gene: .; V gene: TRBV7-2; CDR3 length: 14; CDR3 DNA: TGTGCCAGCAGCGCGGTCGGGTCAGGGCAGCCCCAGCATTTT; CDR3 protein: CASSAVGSGQPQHF
J gene: TRBJ2-1; clone size: .; D gene: TRBD1; V gene: TRBV19; CDR3 length: 14; CDR3 DNA: TGTGCCAGTAGCCCCCTCAACAGGGGAAGGGAGCAGTTCTTC; CDR3 protein: CASSPLNRGREQFF
J gene: TRBJ2-2; clone size: few; D gene: .; V gene: TRBV27; CDR3 length: 16; CDR3 DNA: TGTGCCAGCAGTTTATCCTTTCCTCTAGAGTCCGGGGAGCTGTTTTTT; CDR3 protein: CASSLSFPLESGELFF
J gene: TRBJ2-4; clone size: .; D gene: .; V gene: TRBV28; CDR3 length: 15; CDR3 DNA: TGTGCCAGCAGTTATGACGGGACACGGAAAAACATTCAGTACTTC; CDR3 protein: CASSYDGTRKNIQYF
J gene: TRBJ2-7; clone size: .; D gene: .; V gene: TRBV5-4; CDR3 length: 15; CDR3 DNA: TGTGCCAGCAGCTTTGGCGGGCCGGCCCCCTACGAGCAGTACTTC; CDR3 protein: CASSFGGPAPYEQYF
J gene: TRBJ1-1; clone size: few; D gene: .; V gene: TRBV20-1; CDR3 length: 13; CDR3 DNA: TGCAGTGCTAGACGCCAGGTGGGCACTGAAGCTTTCTTT; CDR3 protein: CSARRQVGTEAFF
J gene: TRBJ1-1; clone size: many; D gene: TRBD1; V gene: TRBV7-9; CDR3 length: 15; CDR3 DNA: TGTGCCAGCAGCCCCCGGACAGGATGGGGCACTGAAGCTTTCTTT; CDR3 protein: CASSPRTGWGTEAFF